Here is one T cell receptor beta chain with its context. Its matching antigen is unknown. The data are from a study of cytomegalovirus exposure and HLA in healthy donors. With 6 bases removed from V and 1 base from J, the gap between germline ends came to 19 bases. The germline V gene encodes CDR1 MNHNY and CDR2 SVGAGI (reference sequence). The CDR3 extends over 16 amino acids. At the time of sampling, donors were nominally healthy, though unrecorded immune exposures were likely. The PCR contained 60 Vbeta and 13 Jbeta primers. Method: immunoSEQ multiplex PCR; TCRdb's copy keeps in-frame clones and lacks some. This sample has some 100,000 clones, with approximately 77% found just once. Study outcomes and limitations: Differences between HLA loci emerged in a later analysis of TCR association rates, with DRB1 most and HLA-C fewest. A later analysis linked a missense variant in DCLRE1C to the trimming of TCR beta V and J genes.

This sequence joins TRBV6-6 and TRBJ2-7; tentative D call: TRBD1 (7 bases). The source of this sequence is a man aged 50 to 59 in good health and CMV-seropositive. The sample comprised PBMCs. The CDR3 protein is CASSYSPAGGSYEQYF. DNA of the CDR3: TGTGCCAGCAGCTATAGCCCGGCAGGGGGGTCCTACGAGCAGTACTTC.